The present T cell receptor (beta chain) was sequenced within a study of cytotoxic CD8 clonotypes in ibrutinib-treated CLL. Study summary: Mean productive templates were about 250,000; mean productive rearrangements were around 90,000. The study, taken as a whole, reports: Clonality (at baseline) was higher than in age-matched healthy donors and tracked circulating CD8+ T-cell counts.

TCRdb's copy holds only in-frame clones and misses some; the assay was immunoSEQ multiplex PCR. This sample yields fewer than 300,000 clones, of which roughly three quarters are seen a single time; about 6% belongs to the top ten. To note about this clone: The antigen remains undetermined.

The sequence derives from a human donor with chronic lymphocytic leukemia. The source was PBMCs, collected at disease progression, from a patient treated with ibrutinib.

The CDR3 DNA is TGTGCCACCAGCAGAGATCTGACGGTGAACACTGAAGCTTTCTTT. This encodes CATSRDLTVNTEAFF. The chain carries TRBV15 and TRBJ1-1; no clear D. The CDR3 sequence is 15 residues long. CDR1 and CDR2 from the germline V gene are LNHNV and YYDKDF (reference sequence). V lost 0 bases and J 0 bases, leaving 8 bases between the germline ends.